These T cell receptor beta chains were read from a single sample in a study of CD4+ T cells in melanoma. Only in-frame clones appear in the TCRdb table, and some are missing; sequencing was by immunoSEQ multiplex PCR. The sample comprises approximately 110,000 clones, 92% of which are singletons, and 3% to 4% rests with the top ten. The specimen sequenced was peripheral blood. The receptors were sampled from a human donor with melanoma. CDR3s include the opening cysteine and the closing phenylalanine or tryptophan. The D gene is left open where the match is weak. The size of a clone is reported for some rows only, either as once, few or many, or as a class for expanded clones.

j_call clone_size v_call d_call cdr3_nt cdr3_aa
TRBJ2-3 NA TRBV27 NA TGTGCCAGCAGTTACCCCCAAGAGGGAGATACGCAGTATTTT CASSYPQEGDTQYF
TRBJ2-3 few TRBV6-5 TRBD2 TGTGCCAGCAGTTACGGACTAGGGGCAGATACGCAGTATTTT CASSYGLGADTQYF
TRBJ2-7 NA TRBV7-2 NA TGTGCCAGCAGCCGAAACGGACTTGAAGGTCCCGAGCAGTACTTC CASSRNGLEGPEQYF
TRBJ2-7 NA TRBV28 TRBD1 TGTGCCAGCAGTCCCCCCGGGACAGCCTCCTACGAGCAGTACTTC CASSPPGTASYEQYF
TRBJ2-3 NA TRBV15 NA TGTGCCACCAGCAAGGACACAGATACGCAGTATTTT CATSKDTDTQYF
TRBJ1-5 NA TRBV28 NA TGTGCCAGCAGGGACGGATCGTTCGGCAATCAGCCCCAGCATTTT CASRDGSFGNQPQHF
TRBJ2-7 NA TRBV20-1 NA TGCAGTGCTAGAGACTACGAGCAGTACTTC CSARDYEQYF
TRBJ2-7 NA TRBV7-9 NA TGTGCCAGCAGCTCCCCACAGGGAAGCTACGAGCAGTACTTC CASSSPQGSYEQYF
TRBJ2-3 NA TRBV5-5 NA TGTGCCAGCAGCCCCAGGGCCTTTAGCACAGATACGCAGTATTTT CASSPRAFSTDTQYF
TRBJ2-7 NA TRBV19 TRBD1 TGTGCCAGTGGACAGGGAACCTACGAGCAGTACTTC CASGQGTYEQYF
TRBJ2-5 NA TRBV15 TRBD2 TGTGCCACCAGCAGATCGGGGGGGACCGCCCAGTACTTC CATSRSGGTAQYF
TRBJ2-5 NA TRBV29-1 NA TGCAGCGGGGAGGTTGTTGGGGGAGGGACCCAGTACTTC CSGEVVGGGTQYF
TRBJ2-3 NA TRBV7-9 TRBD2 TGTGCCAGCAGCTTAGGAGCGGGAGTTACAGATACGCAGTATTTT CASSLGAGVTDTQYF
TRBJ2-3 once TRBV6-5 NA TGTGCCAGCAGTTACTGGGGCCTTGGGGATACGCAGTATTTT CASSYWGLGDTQYF
TRBJ1-5 few TRBV6-5 TRBD1 TGTGCCAGCAGTCGGGACAGGAGTCAGCCCCAGCATTTT CASSRDRSQPQHF
TRBJ2-3 NA TRBV10-3 TRBD2 TGTGCCATCAGTGAGGGGCTAGCGGGTAGCACAGATACGCAGTATTTT CAISEGLAGSTDTQYF
TRBJ2-5 NA TRBV6-1 TRBD1 TGTGCCAGCAGTGAATTCGGACAGGGGCAAGAGACCCAGTACTTC CASSEFGQGQETQYF
TRBJ1-1 NA TRBV7-3 NA TGTGCCAGCAGCTTAAACCCGCGGAACACTGAAGCTTTCTTT CASSLNPRNTEAFF
TRBJ2-2 NA TRBV9 NA TGTGCCAGCAGCCCCGGACGGGGGGAGCTGTTTTTT CASSPGRGELFF
TRBJ1-5 once TRBV18 TRBD1 TGTGCCAGCTCACCACCGGGACAGGAGGGGCCCCAGCATTTT CASSPPGQEGPQHF
TRBJ2-7 NA TRBV18 NA TGTGCCAGCTCACCACGGTTACGGCCTTACGAGCAGTACTTC CASSPRLRPYEQYF
TRBJ1-1 NA TRBV7-2 NA TGTGCCAGCAGCCCAGTCAGGGTTGAAGCTTTCTTT CASSPVRVEAFF
TRBJ2-7 NA TRBV5-1 NA TGCGCCAGCAGCACTGACGGGGCCTCCTACGAGCAGTACTTC CASSTDGASYEQYF